This passage covers 28 T cell receptor beta chains from one sample sequenced in a study of blood T cell repertoires in COVID-19. This table comes from immunoSEQ multiplex PCR, and its TCRdb copy is limited to in-frame clones, with some not included. This sample has about 41,000 clones; more than 75% occur once, and the top ten carry 4.8%. Sequencing used peripheral blood. Receptors originate from a human donor in a cohort sampled during active COVID-19.

The rearrangement uses TRBV7-9 and TRBJ2-1, with D possibly matching TRBD2 (5 bases). The germline gives CDR1 SEHNR, CDR2 FQNEAQ (reference sequence). V was pared by 1 base and J by 15 bases, with 10 bases between. This CDR3 has 11 residues. The CDR3 DNA sequence: TGTGCCAGCAGCTTAGAGCGGTGGTGGTTCTTC. This translates into CASSLERWWFF.

The chain links TRBV15 to TRBJ2-7; D not certain. Germline CDR1 reads LNHNV; CDR2 reads YYDKDF (reference sequence). The CDR3 runs 14 residues. Trimming pared 1 base from V and 3 bases from J, leaving 10 bases between. The CDR3 protein is CATSRAPVVYEQYF. The DNA for the CDR3 is TGTGCCACCAGCAGAGCCCCGGTCGTCTACGAGCAGTACTTC.

The chain couples TRBV27 to TRBJ2-7; 7 bases are a match to TRBD2. CDR3 length: 16 residues. Trimming at V came to 5 bases and at J to 1 base, leaving 11 bases not matched to a gene. Per germline, CDR1 MNHEY and CDR2 SMNVEV (reference sequence). The CDR3 sequence: CASSPLGGSPSYEQYF. The CDR3 DNA reads as TGTGCCAGCAGTCCCCTGGGGGGGAGTCCATCCTACGAGCAGTACTTC.

This chain links TRBV28 with TRBJ1-1; D is undetermined. CDR3 length equals 14 residues. V was trimmed by 5 bases and J by 0 bases, leaving 10 bases between them. The germline CDR1 and CDR2 sequences are MDHEN and SYDVKM. This CDR3 reads CASSRTSVNTEAFF. The CDR3, as DNA: TGTGCCAGCAGTCGAACGTCGGTGAACACTGAAGCTTTCTTT.

V is TRBV5-6 and J is TRBJ2-7; possibly TRBD1 for D (5 bases). V dropped 6 bases and J dropped 1 base, with 17 bases sitting between them. CDR1 and CDR2 from the germline V gene are SGHDT and YYEEEE. The CDR3 totals 15 residues. For the CDR3, the DNA is TGTGCCAGCAAAGCTCAAAGGACATCTTCCTACGAGCAGTACTTC. Translation gives CASKAQRTSSYEQYF. The full variable domain, completed using reference TRBV5-6 and TRBJ2-7, is DAGVTQSPTHLIKTRGQQVTLRCSPKSGHDTVSWYQQALGQGPQFIFQYYEEEERQRGNFPDRFSGHQFPNYSSELNVNALLLGDSALYLCASKAQRTSSYEQYFGPGTRLTVT.

J is TRBJ1-5 and V is TRBV13; no reliable D call. CDR1 PRHDT and CDR2 FYEKMQ come from the germline V gene (reference sequence). The V end was cut by 4 bases, the J end by 3 bases, with 13 bases between. This CDR3 region has 15 residues. The chain's CDR3 is CASSSTGELNQPQHF. The CDR3 nucleotides read TGTGCCAGCAGCTCAACCGGGGAACTCAATCAGCCCCAGCATTTT.

CDR3 sequence: CASSASGSSYEQYF. CDR3 DNA sequence: TGCGCCAGCAGTGCCAGCGGGAGCTCCTACGAGCAGTACTTC. V is TRBV10-2 and J is TRBJ2-7, with 8 bases aligning to TRBD2. With V trimmed by 4 bases and J by 0 bases, 2 bases remained unmatched. CDR1 WSHSY and CDR2 SAAADI come from the germline V gene. CDR3 size: 14 residues.

In the case of this clone: Compared with germline, one end of the junction differs, possibly owing to a read error. The V call is TRBV5-1, the J call TRBJ2-3, with a possible D match to TRBD1 (5 bases). This CDR3 is built from 12 residues. Germline assignment: CDR1 SGHRS and CDR2 YFSETQ. The CDR3 DNA is TGCGCCAGCAGCCTGACGACAGACACGCAGTATTTT. This sequence encodes CASSLTTDTQYF.

The chain employs TRBV27 and TRBJ2-3, with 9 bases that match TRBD1. V lost 5 bases to trimming and J lost 3 bases; unmatched junction nucleotides: 9. The CDR3 extends over 16 amino acids. Germline loops: CDR1 MNHEY, CDR2 SMNVEV (reference sequence). CDR3 DNA: TGTGCCAGCAGTACTCCCGGGACAGGGAGGACAGATACGCAGTATTTT. Translating gives CASSTPGTGRTDTQYF.

Only one count was recorded for this clone. The chain recombines TRBV14 with TRBJ2-7, with D tentatively TRBD2 (5 bases). The CDR3 totals 15 residues. V shed 3 bases and J shed 2 bases, with 14 bases lying between them. Germline CDR1 SGHDN, CDR2 FVKESK. In DNA, the CDR3 is TGTGCCAGCAGCCAGCTAGAACTAGATACCTACGAGCAGTACTTC. This encodes CASSQLELDTYEQYF.

The chain joins TRBV19 to TRBJ1-5, with a possible D match to TRBD1 (6 bases). The CDR3 covers 16 residues. Germline values: CDR1 LNHDA, CDR2 SQIVND (reference sequence). V lost 2 bases and J lost 2, with 13 bases in between. CDR3 DNA: TGTGCCAGTAGTATATTTGTAGGGGGTGGCAATCAGCCCCAGCATTTT. Protein: CASSIFVGGGNQPQHF.

V gene TRBV7-8 combines with J gene TRBJ2-7, with 7 bases matching TRBD2. This CDR3 is 15 amino acids long. V trimming: 7 bases; J trimming: 2 bases; junction bases outside the gene matches: 11. The germline CDR1 and CDR2 sequences are SGHVS and FQNEAQ. Written as DNA, the CDR3 is TGTGCCAGCATGTATGGGGGGGGGAGAGCCTACGAGCAGTACTTC. This gives the protein CASMYGGGRAYEQYF.

This chain joins TRBV19 and TRBJ2-3, with D tentatively TRBD1 (6 bases). V lost 5 bases and J 0 bases, leaving 12 bases between the germline ends. The CDR3 length is 15 residues. Germline V gene data show CDR1 as LNHDA and CDR2 as SQIVND (reference sequence). The CDR3 DNA reads as TGTGCCAGTAGTCCAGGACAGTCTAGCACAGATACGCAGTATTTT. Translation gives CASSPGQSSTDTQYF.

The genes are TRBV15 and TRBJ1-1; no clear D gene. Trimming pared 0 bases from V and 0 bases from J, leaving 11 bases between. Germline V lookup: CDR1 LNHNV, CDR2 YYDKDF (reference sequence). This CDR3 is built from 16 residues. The CDR3 DNA reads TGTGCCACCAGCAGAGATTTGGTCAGTCTGAACACTGAAGCTTTCTTT. As protein: CATSRDLVSLNTEAFF.

The chain joins TRBV3-1 (or the pseudogene TRBV3-2) to TRBJ2-7; D not certain. The CDR3 spans 15 residues. The V gene's germline CDR1 is LGHDT and CDR2 YNNKEL (reference sequence). V lost 4 bases to trimming and J lost 3 bases, with 16 bases between them. The CDR3 DNA reads TGTGCCAGCAGCCCCCCCAAGCGCGCCCTCTACGAGCAGTACTTC. It yields the protein CASSPPKRALYEQYF.

The chain is built from TRBV5-1 and TRBJ2-3; D possibly corresponds to TRBD2 (5 bases). This CDR3 comprises 15 residues. CDR1 and CDR2 from the germline V gene are SGHRS and YFSETQ. V lost 1 base and J 0 bases, leaving 9 bases between the germline ends. The CDR3 DNA is TGCGCCAGCAGCTTGTACCCTAGCAGCACAGATACGCAGTATTTT. Translation: CASSLYPSSTDTQYF.

The J gene is TRBJ2-7, the V gene TRBV5-1; 11 bases are shared with TRBD1. Germline V CDR1 and CDR2: SGHRS, YFSETQ. The CDR3 loop spans 14 amino acids. The V and J ends lost 3 bases and 7 bases, in that order; junction bases with no gene match: 6. The CDR3 DNA is TGCGCCAGCAGCTCCGGACAGGGGGCAGGTGAGCAGTACTTC. Its translation: CASSSGQGAGEQYF.

The chain has TRBV3-1 (or the pseudogene TRBV3-2) and TRBJ2-7; D gene ambiguous. The germline CDR1 and CDR2 sequences are LGHDT and YNNKEL (reference sequence). The V end was cut by 1 base, the J end by 1 base, with 11 bases between. This CDR3 contains 15 residues. CDR3 nucleotides: TGTGCCAGCAGCCAAGCGTACGACTCTTCCTACGAGCAGTACTTC. Translating it yields CASSQAYDSSYEQYF.

The table lists this clone with a few counts. V gene TRBV25-1 combines with J gene TRBJ1-4; D not resolved. Trimming removed 2 bases from V and 5 bases from J, with 12 bases in between. Germline V gene lookup returns CDR1 MGHDK and CDR2 SYGVNS. CDR3 size: 15 residues. The chain's CDR3 is CASSERREINEKLFF. CDR3 sequence (DNA): TGTGCCAGCAGTGAAAGAAGGGAGATCAATGAAAAACTGTTTTTT.

The gene calls are TRBV30 and TRBJ1-6; TRBD1 is a possible D gene (6 bases). The CDR3 has 15 amino acids. V was cut by 5 bases and J by 8 bases, with 19 bases left in between. Germline V gene lookup returns CDR1 GTSNPN and CDR2 SVGIG (reference sequence). As DNA, the CDR3 is TGTGCCTGGGATCCAGGGGCTCGCCGCGATTCACCCCTCCACTTT. Encoded protein: CAWDPGARRDSPLHF.

The CDR3 here is CAWNVRGGNQPQHF. The CDR3 DNA is TGTGCCTGGAATGTCCGGGGTGGGAATCAGCCCCAGCATTTT. The rearrangement links TRBV30 to TRBJ1-5; unclear D gene. This CDR3 has 14 residues. From germline, CDR1 is GTSNPN and CDR2 SVGIG (reference sequence). Trimming removed 4 bases at V and 4 bases at J, with 14 bases between. Drawing the rest from reference TRBV30 and TRBJ1-5, the complete variable domain is SQTIHQWPATLVQPVGSPLSLECTVEGTSNPNLYWYRQAAGRGLQLLFYSVGIGQISSEVPQNLSASRPQDRQFILSSKKLLLSDSGFYLCAWNVRGGNQPQHFGDGTRLSIL.

This chain links TRBV7-2 with TRBJ1-3; D is unresolved. Trimming shortened V by 5 bases and J by 4 bases, and 18 bases separated the two germline ends. Germline CDR1 is SGHTA and CDR2 is FQGNSA. The CDR3 spans 16 residues. The CDR3 nucleotides are TGTGCCAGCAGCCCATTAGCGGCCACTGTGGGAAACACCATATATTTT. Its translation: CASSPLAATVGNTIYF.

The chain has TRBV6-1 and TRBJ1-2; no clear D. This CDR3 region has 13 residues. V was shortened by 3 bases and J by 6 bases, with 11 bases between the two germline ends. The germline V gene encodes CDR1 MNHNS and CDR2 SASEGT. CDR3 in DNA: TGTGCCAGCAGTGAGAGAGGTTTGAATGGCTACACCTTC. Translated, it gives CASSERGLNGYTF.

The chain recombines TRBV5-4 with TRBJ1-1; TRBD1 matches 7 bases. J lost 6 bases, V lost 4 bases, and 12 bases had no gene match. The CDR3 runs 15 residues. The germline V gene encodes CDR1 SGHNT and CDR2 YYREEE (reference sequence). The CDR3 sequence is CASSINQGVTAEAFF. The CDR3 nucleotides read TGTGCCAGCAGCATAAACCAGGGGGTGACGGCTGAAGCTTTCTTT.

This clone has only a few counts. CDR3 bases: TGTGCCATCAGTGAGACAGGGGGCAATCAGCCCCAGCATTTT. Translated, it gives CAISETGGNQPQHF. The rearrangement joins TRBV10-3 to TRBJ1-5; 7 bases line up with TRBD1. Germline V gives CDR1 ENHRY, CDR2 SYGVKD. The V segment lost 2 bases and the J segment 2 bases; nucleotides outside the gene matches: 0. CDR3 length: 14 amino acids.

This clone was found once. The chain joins TRBV28 to TRBJ1-4, with 8 bases fitting TRBD1. V lost 6 bases, J lost 7 bases, and 7 bases stayed unmatched. This CDR3 region has 14 residues. Germline V gene data show CDR1 as MDHEN and CDR2 as SYDVKM. CDR3 in amino acids: CASSPSGTGEKLFF. CDR3 nucleotide sequence: TGTGCCAGCAGCCCATCCGGGACAGGTGAAAAACTGTTTTTT.

This sequence joins TRBV19 and TRBJ2-7; D is perhaps TRBD1 (5 bases). The CDR3 sequence is 15 residues long. V gave up 1 base and J gave up 1 base, with 11 bases separating them. In germline, CDR1 is LNHDA, CDR2 SQIVND (reference sequence). This CDR3 is CASSIGRRASYEQYF. Written as DNA, the CDR3 is TGTGCCAGTAGTATAGGACGCAGGGCTTCCTACGAGCAGTACTTC.

This chain connects TRBV27 to TRBJ2-1, with D unresolved. The V end lost 6 bases, the J end lost 3 bases, and 6 bases lay between the germline ends. CDR1 and CDR2 from the germline V gene are MNHEY and SMNVEV (reference sequence). The CDR3 totals 12 residues. Here the CDR3 DNA reads TGTGCCAGCAGGACACTCTACAATGAGCAGTTCTTC. This translates into CASRTLYNEQFF.